This T cell receptor beta chain was captured in a study of PD-1 blockade in mismatch repair-deficient tumors. The study's findings and limits: Rapid post-treatment expansion, then contraction, generally preceding radiologic response, marked tumor-resident clones.

The CDR3 has 13 amino acids. V gave up 5 bases and J gave up 4 bases, with 9 bases separating them. CDR1 is MNHNY and CDR2 is SVGAGI in the germline V gene (reference sequence). Only in-frame clones appear in the TCRdb table, and some are missing; sequencing was by immunoSEQ multiplex PCR. The data show around 40,000 clones, about 85% seen once. Concerning this clone itself: As yet, its antigen is unknown.

All patients were mismatch repair deficient, assessed by either PCR or immunohistochemistry. TCRs were sequenced from three patients responding to pembrolizumab. The chain couples TRBV6-6 to TRBJ2-1; D possibly corresponds to TRBD2 (6 bases). The clonotype originates from an adult with mismatch repair-deficient cancer. The sequencing here drew on peripheral blood, taken approximately 80 weeks after starting pembrolizumab. The CDR3 protein is CASSPGLYNEQFF. The CDR3 DNA reads TGTGCCAGCAGTCCGGGACTTTACAATGAGCAGTTCTTC.